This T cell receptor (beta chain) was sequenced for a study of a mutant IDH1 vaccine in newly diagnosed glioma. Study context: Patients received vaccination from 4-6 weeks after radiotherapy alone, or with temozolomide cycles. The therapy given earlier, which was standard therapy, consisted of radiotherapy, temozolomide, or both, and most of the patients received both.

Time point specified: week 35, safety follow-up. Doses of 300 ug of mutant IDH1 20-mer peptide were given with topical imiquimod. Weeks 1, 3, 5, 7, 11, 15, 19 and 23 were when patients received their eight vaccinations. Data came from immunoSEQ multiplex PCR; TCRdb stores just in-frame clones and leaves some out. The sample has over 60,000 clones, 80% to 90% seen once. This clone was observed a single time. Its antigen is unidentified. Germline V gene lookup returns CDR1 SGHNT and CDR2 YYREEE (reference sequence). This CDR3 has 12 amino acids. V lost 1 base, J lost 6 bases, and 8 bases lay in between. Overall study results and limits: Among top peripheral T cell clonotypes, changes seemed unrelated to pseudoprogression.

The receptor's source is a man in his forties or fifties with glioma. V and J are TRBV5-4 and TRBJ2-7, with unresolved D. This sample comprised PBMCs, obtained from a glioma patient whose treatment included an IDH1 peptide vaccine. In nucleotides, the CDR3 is TGTGCCAGCAGCTTGAAAGGCTTCGAGCAGTACTTC. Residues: CASSLKGFEQYF.